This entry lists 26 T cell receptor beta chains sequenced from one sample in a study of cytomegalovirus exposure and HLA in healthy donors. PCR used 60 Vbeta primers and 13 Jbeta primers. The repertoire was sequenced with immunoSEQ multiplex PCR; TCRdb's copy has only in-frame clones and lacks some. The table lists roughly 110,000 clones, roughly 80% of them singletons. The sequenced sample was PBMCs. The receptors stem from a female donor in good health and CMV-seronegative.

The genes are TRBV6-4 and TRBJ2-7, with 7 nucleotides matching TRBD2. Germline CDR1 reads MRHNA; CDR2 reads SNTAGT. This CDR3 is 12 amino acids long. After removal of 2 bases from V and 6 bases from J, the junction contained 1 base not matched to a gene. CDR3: CASSDERGEQYF. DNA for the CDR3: TGTGCCAGCAGTGACGAGCGGGGCGAGCAGTACTTC.

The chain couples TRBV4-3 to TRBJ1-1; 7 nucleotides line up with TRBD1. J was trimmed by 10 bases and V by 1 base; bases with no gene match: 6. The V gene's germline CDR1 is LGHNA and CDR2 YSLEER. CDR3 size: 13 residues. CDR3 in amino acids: CASSQVGGGIAFF. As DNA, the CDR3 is TGCGCCAGCAGCCAAGTCGGAGGGGGCATAGCTTTCTTT.

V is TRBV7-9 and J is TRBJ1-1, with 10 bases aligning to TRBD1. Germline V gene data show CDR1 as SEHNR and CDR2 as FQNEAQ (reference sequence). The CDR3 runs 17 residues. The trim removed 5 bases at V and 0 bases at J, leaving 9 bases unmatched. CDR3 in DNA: TGTGCCAGCAGCACCGGGACAGGGGTCGTGATGAACACTGAAGCTTTCTTT. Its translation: CASSTGTGVVMNTEAFF.

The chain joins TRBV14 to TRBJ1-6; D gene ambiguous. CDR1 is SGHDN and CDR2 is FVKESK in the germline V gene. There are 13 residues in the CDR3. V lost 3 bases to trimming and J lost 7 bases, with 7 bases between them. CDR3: CASSHRGNSPLHF. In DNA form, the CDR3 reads TGTGCCAGCAGCCATCGAGGAAATTCACCCCTCCACTTT.

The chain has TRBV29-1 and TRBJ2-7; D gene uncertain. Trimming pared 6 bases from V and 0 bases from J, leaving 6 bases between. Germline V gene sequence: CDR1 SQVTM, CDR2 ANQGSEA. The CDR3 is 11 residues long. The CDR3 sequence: CSVSRSYEQYF. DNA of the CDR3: TGCAGCGTATCCCGCTCCTACGAGCAGTACTTC.

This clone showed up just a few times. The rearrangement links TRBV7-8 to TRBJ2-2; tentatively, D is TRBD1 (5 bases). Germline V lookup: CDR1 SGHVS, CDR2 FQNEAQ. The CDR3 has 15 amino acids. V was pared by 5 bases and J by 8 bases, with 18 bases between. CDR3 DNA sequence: TGTGCCAGCAGCGTGACAGCCGCCCGAACAGGGGAGCTGTTTTTT. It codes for CASSVTAARTGELFF.

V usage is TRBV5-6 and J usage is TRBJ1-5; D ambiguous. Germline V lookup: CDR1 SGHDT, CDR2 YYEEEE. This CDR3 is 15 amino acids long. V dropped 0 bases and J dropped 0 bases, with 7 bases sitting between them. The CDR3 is CASSLASYSNQPQHF. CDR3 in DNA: TGTGCCAGCAGCTTGGCCTCCTATAGCAATCAGCCCCAGCATTTT.

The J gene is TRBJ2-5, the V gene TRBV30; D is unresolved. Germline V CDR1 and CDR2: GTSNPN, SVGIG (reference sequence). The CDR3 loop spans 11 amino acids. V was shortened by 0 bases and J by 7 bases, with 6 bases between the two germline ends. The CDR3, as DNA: TGTGCCTGGAGTGTCGGCGGGACCCAGTACTTC. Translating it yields CAWSVGGTQYF.

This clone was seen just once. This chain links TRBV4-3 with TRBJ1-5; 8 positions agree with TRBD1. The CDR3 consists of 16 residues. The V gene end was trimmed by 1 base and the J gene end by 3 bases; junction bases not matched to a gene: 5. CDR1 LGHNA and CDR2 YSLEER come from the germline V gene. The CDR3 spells CASSQADRVDNQPQHF. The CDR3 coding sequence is TGCGCCAGCAGCCAAGCGGACAGGGTTGACAATCAGCCCCAGCATTTT.

In DNA form, the CDR3 reads TGTGCCAGCAGTGCCGGGGAGAACACTGAAGCTTTCTTT. Protein: CASSAGENTEAFF. The V and J genes are TRBV2 and TRBJ1-1; D not resolved. Germline V gene sequence: CDR1 SNHLY, CDR2 FYNNEI. The CDR3 is 13 amino acids. The V end was cut by 4 bases, the J end by 1 base, with 7 bases between.

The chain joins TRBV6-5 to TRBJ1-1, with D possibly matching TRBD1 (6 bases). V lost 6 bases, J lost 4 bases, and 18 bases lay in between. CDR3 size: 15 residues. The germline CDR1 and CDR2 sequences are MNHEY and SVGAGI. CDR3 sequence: CASSGSGAYRTEAFF. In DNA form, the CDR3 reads TGTGCCAGCAGCGGGTCAGGGGCGTATCGCACTGAAGCTTTCTTT.

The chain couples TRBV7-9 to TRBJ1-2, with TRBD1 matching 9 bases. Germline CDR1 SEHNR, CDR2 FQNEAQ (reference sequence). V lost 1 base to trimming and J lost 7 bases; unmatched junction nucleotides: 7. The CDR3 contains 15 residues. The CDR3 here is CASSLGSQGAGGYTF. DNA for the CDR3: TGTGCCAGCAGCTTAGGTTCACAGGGGGCCGGTGGCTACACCTTC.

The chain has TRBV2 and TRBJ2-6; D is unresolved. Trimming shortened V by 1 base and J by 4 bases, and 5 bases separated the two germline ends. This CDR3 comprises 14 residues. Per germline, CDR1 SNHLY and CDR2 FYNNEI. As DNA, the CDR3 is TGTGCCAGCAGTGAAGAGCCCGGGGCCAACGTCCTGACTTTC. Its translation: CASSEEPGANVLTF.

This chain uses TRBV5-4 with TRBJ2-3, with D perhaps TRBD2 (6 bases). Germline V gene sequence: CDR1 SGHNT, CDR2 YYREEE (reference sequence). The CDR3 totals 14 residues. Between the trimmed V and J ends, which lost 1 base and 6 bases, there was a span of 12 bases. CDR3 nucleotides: TGTGCCAGCAGCTTGATGATCGGAGGGGATACGCAGTATTTT. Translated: CASSLMIGGDTQYF.

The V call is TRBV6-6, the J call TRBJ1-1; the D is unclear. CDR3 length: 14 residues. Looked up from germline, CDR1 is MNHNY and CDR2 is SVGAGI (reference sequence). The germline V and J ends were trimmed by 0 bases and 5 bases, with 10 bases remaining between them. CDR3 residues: CASSYSGSGTEAFF. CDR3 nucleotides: TGTGCCAGCAGTTACTCTGGTTCAGGAACTGAAGCTTTCTTT.

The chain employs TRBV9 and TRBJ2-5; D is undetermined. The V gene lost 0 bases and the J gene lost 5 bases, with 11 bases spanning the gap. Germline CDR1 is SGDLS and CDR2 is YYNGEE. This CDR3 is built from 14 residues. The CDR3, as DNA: TGTGCCAGCAGCGTAGGTCTGGGCACGGAGACCCAGTACTTC. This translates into CASSVGLGTETQYF.

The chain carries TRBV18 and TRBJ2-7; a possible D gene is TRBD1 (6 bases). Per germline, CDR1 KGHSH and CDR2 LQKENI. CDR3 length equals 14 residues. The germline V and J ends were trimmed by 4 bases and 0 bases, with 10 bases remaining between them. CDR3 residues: CASSRNRASYEQYF. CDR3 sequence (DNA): TGTGCCAGCTCACGAAACAGGGCCTCCTACGAGCAGTACTTC.

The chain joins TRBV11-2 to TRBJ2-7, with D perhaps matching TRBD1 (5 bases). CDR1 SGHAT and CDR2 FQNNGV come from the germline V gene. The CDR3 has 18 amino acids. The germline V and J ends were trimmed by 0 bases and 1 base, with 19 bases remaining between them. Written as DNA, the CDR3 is TGTGCCAGCAGCTTAGATTGGAAAGGGGCACCAACATCCTACGAGCAGTACTTC. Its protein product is CASSLDWKGAPTSYEQYF.

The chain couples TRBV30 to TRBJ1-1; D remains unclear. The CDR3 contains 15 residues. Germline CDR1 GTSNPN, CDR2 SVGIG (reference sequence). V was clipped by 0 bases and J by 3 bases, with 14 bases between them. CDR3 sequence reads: CAWSVSGSGYTEAFF. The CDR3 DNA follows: TGTGCCTGGAGTGTTTCGGGGTCGGGGTACACTGAAGCTTTCTTT.

This CDR3 reads CASSERRVGGMNTEAFF. The CDR3, as DNA: TGTGCCAGCAGTGAACGCAGGGTGGGGGGTATGAACACTGAAGCTTTCTTT. The gene calls are TRBV2 and TRBJ1-1; a weak D match, TRBD1 (5 bases). CDR1 SNHLY and CDR2 FYNNEI come from the germline V gene. V was pared by 2 bases and J by 0 bases, with 16 bases between. This CDR3 is 17 amino acids long.

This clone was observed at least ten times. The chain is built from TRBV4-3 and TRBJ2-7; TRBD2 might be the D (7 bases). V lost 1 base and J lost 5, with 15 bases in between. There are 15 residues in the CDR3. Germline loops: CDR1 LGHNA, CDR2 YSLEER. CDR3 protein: CASSQAFSGDNEQYF. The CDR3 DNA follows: TGCGCCAGCAGCCAAGCTTTCAGCGGGGACAACGAGCAGTACTTC.

The CDR3 nucleotides are TGTGCCAGCAGCTTCGACAGGGACGAGCAGTACTTC. Translating it yields CASSFDRDEQYF. The chain uses TRBV7-9 and TRBJ2-7; 7 positions agree with TRBD1. The CDR3 extends over 12 amino acids. V was clipped by 3 bases and J by 5 bases; unmatched bases: 1. Looked up from germline, CDR1 is SEHNR and CDR2 is FQNEAQ (reference sequence).

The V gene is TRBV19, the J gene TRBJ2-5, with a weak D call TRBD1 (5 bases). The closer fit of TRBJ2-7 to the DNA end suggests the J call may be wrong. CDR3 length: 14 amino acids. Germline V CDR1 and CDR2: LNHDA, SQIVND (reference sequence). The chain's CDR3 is CASSFGQGVYEQYF. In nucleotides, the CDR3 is TGTGCCAGTAGTTTCGGACAAGGAGTCTACGAGCAGTACTTC.

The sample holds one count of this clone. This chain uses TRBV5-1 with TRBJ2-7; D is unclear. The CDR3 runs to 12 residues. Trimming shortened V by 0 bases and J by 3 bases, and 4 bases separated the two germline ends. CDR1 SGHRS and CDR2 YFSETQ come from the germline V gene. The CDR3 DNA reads TGCGCCAGCAGCTTGGTCCACTACGAGCAGTACTTC. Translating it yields CASSLVHYEQYF.

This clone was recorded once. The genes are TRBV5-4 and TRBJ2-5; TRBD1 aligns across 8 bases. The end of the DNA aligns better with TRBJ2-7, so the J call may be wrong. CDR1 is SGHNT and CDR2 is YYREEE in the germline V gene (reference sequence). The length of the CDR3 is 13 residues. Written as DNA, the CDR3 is TGTGCCAGCAGCTTGGACAGGGGGGACGAGCAGTACTTC. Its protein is CASSLDRGDEQYF.

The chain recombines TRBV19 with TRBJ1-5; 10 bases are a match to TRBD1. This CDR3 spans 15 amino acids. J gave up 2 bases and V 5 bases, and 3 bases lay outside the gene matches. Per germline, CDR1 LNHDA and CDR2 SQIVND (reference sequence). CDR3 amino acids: CASSETGGGNQPQHF. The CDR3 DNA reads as TGTGCCAGTAGTGAGACAGGGGGCGGCAATCAGCCCCAGCATTTT.